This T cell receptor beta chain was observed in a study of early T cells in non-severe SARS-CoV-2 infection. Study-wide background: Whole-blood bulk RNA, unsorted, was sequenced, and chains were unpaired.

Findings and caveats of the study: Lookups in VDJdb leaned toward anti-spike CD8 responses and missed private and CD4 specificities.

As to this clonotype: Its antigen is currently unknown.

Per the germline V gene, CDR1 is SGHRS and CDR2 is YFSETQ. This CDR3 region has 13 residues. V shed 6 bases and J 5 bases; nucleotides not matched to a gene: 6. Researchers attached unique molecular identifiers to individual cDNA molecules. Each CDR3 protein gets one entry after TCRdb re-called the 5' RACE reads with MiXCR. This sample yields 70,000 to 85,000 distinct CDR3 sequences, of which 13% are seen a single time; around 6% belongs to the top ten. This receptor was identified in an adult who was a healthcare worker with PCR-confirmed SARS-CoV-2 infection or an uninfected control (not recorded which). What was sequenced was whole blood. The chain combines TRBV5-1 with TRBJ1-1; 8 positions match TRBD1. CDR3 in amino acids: CASNPTGETEAFF. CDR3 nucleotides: TGCGCCAGCAACCCGACAGGGGAGACTGAAGCTTTCTTT.